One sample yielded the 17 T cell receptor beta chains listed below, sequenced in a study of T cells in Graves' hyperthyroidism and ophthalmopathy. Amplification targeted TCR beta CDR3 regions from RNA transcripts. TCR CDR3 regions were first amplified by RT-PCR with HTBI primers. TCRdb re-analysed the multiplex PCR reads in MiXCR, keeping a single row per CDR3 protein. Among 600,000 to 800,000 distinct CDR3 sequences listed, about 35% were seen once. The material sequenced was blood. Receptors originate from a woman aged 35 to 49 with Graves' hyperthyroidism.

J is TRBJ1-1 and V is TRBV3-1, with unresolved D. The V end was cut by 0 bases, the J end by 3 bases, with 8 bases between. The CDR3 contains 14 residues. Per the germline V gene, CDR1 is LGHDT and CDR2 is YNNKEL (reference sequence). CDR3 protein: CASSQDSYYTEAFF. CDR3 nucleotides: TGTGCCAGCAGCCAAGACAGCTACTACACTGAAGCTTTCTTT.

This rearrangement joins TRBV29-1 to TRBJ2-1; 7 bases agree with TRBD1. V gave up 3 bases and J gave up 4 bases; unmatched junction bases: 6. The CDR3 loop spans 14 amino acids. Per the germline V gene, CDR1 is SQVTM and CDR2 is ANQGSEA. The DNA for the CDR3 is TGCAGCGTTGAGGGTCAGGGGGAGTACAATGAGCAGTTCTTC. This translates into CSVEGQGEYNEQFF.

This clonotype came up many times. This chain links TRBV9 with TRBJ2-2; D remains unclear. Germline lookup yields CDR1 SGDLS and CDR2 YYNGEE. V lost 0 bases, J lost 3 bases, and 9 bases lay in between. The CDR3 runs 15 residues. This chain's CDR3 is CASSVEGGYTGELFF. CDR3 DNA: TGTGCCAGCAGCGTAGAGGGCGGATACACCGGGGAGCTGTTTTTT.

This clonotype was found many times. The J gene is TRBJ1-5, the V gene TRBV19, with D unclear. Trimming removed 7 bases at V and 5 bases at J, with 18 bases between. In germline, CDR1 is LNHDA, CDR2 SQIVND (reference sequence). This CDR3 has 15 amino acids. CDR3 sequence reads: CASIPPGEADQPQHF. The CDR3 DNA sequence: TGTGCCAGTATCCCTCCCGGCGAGGCGGATCAGCCCCAGCATTTT.

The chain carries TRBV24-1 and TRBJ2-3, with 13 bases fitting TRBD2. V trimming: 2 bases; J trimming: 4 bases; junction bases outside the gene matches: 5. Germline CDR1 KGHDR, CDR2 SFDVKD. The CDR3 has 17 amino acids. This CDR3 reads CATSDSGLAGDPDTQYF. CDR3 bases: TGTGCCACCAGTGATTCCGGACTAGCGGGAGACCCAGATACGCAGTATTTT.

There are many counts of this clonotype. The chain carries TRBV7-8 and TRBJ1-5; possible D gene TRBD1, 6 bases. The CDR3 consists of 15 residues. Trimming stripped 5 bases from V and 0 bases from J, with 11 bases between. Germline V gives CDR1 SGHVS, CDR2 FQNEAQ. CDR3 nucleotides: TGTGCCAGCAGCGTCGGACAGCTTAGCAATCAGCCCCAGCATTTT. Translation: CASSVGQLSNQPQHF.

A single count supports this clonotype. Written as DNA, the CDR3 is TGTGCCATCAGTGGACAGGGTATCTCCTATGGCTACACCTTC. Translating it yields CAISGQGISYGYTF. The J gene is TRBJ1-2, the V gene TRBV10-3; 7 bases match TRBD1. This CDR3 has 14 residues. Per germline, CDR1 ENHRY and CDR2 SYGVKD. Germline trimming cut 4 bases from V and 4 bases from J; bases unmatched to any gene: 6.

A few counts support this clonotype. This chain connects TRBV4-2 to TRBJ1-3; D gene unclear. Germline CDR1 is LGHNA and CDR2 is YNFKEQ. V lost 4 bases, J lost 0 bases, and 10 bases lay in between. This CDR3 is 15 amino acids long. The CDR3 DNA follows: TGTGCCAGCAGCCCCGTAGGAGGCTCTGGAAACACCATATATTTT. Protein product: CASSPVGGSGNTIYF.

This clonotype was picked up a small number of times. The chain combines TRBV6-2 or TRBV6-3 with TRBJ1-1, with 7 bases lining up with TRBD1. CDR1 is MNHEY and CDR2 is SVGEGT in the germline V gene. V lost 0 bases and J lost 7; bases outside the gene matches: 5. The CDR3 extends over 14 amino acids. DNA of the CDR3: TGTGCCAGCAGTTACTCAGGGGGCAATATTGAAGCTTTCTTT. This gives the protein CASSYSGGNIEAFF.

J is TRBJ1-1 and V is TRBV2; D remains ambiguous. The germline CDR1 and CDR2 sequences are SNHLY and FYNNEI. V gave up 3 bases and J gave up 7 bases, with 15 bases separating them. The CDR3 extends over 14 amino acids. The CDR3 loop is CASSDPSRRGEAFF. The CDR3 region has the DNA TGTGCCAGCAGTGACCCTTCGCGGAGAGGTGAAGCTTTCTTT. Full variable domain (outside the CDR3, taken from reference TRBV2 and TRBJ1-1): EPEVTQTPSHQVTQMGQEVILRCVPISNHLYFYWYRQILGQKVEFLVSFYNNEISEKSEIFDDQFSVERPDGSNFTLKIRSTKLEDSAMYFCASSDPSRRGEAFFGQGTRLTVV.

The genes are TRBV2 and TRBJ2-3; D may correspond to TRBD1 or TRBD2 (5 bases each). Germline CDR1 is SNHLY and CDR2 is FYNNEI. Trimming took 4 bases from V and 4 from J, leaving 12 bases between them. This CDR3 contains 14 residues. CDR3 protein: CASSGLKGPDTQYF. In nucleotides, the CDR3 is TGTGCCAGCAGTGGCCTAAAGGGACCAGATACGCAGTATTTT.

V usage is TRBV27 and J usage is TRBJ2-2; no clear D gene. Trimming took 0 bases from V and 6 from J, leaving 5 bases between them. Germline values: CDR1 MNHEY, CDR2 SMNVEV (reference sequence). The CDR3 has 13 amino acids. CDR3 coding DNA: TGTGCCAGCAGTTTATCGATCCCCGGGGAGCTGTTTTTT. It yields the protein CASSLSIPGELFF.

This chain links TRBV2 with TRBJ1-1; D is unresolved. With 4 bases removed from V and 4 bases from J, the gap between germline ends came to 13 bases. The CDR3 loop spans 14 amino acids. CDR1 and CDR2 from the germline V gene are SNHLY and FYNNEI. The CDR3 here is CASSVEGSGTEAFF. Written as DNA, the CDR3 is TGTGCCAGCAGTGTCGAAGGGTCGGGCACTGAAGCTTTCTTT.

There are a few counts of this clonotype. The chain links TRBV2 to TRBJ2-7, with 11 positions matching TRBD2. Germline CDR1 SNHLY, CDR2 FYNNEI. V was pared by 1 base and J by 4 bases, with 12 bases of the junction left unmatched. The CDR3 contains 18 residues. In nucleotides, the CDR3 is TGTGCCAGCAGTGAAGGACTAGCGGGACCTCAAACCGTTTACGAGCAGTACTTC. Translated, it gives CASSEGLAGPQTVYEQYF.

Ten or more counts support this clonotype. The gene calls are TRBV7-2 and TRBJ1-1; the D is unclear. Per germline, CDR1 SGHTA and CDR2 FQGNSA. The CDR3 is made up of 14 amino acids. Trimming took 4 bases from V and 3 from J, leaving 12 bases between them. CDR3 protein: CASSYGSLYTEAFF. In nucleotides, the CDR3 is TGTGCCAGCAGCTATGGGAGCCTTTACACTGAAGCTTTCTTT.

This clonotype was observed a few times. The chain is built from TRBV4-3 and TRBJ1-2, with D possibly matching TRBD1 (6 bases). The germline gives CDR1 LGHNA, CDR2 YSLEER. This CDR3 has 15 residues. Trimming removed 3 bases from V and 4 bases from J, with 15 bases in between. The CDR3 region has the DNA TGCGCCAGCAGCCAGGGAACAGGGTTCGGCTATGGCTACACCTTC. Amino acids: CASSQGTGFGYGYTF.

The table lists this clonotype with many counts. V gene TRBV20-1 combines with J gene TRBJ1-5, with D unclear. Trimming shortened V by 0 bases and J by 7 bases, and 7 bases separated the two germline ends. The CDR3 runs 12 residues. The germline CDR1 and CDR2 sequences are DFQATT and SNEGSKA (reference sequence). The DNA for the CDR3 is TGCAGTGCTAGAGATCCGGGACAGCCCCAGCATTTT. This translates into CSARDPGQPQHF.